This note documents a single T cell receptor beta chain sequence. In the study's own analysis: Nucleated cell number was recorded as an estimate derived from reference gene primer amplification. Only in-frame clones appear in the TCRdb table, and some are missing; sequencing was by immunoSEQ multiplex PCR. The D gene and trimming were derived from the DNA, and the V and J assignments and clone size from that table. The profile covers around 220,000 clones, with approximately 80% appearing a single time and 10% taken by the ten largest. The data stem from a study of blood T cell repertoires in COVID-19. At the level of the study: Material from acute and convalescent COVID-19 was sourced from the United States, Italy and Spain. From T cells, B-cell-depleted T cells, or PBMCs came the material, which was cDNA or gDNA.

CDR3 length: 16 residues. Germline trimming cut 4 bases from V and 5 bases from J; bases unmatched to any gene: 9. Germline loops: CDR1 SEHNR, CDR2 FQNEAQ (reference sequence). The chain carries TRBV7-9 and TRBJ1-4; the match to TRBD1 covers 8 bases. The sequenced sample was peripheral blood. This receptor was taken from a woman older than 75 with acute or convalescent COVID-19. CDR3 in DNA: TGTGCCAGCAGCTCCCCGCTCGGGACAGGAAATGAAAAACTGTTTTTT. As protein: CASSSPLGTGNEKLFF.